These T cell receptor beta chains were read from a single sample in a study of T cell responses to AZD1222 COVID-19 vaccine. Clones were read by immunoSEQ multiplex PCR, and TCRdb kept only the in-frame ones, dropping some. The sample has around 190,000 clones, about 89% seen once. The sample consisted of peripheral blood, taken 28 days after the second AZD1222 dose. The receptors derive from an adult who received the AZD1222 COVID-19 vaccine. Each CDR3 is given with its conserved first and last residue. A D gene is named only where the DNA matches it firmly. Not every row has a clone size; where given, it reads once, few, many or a size class.

v_call	d_call	clone_size	j_call	cdr3_aa	cdr3_nt
TRBV6-5	NA	few	TRBJ1-1	CASSYQGRNTEAFF	TGTGCCAGCAGTTACCAGGGGAGGAACACTGAAGCTTTCTTT
TRBV27	TRBD1	NA	TRBJ1-2	CASSTLQGANGYTF	TGTGCCAGCAGTACCCTCCAGGGGGCTAATGGCTACACCTTC
TRBV10-2	TRBD1	NA	TRBJ2-7	CASSAGTGPREQYF	TGCGCCAGCAGCGCCGGGACAGGTCCCAGAGAGCAGTACTTC
TRBV11-2	TRBD1	NA	TRBJ1-3	CASSSDRATGNTIYF	TGTGCCAGCAGCTCGGACAGGGCTACTGGAAACACCATATATTTT
TRBV7-9	TRBD1	NA	TRBJ1-1	CASSPRTGLNTEAFF	TGTGCCAGCAGCCCAAGGACAGGGTTGAACACTGAAGCTTTCTTT
TRBV29-1	NA	NA	TRBJ1-2	CSVAQANYGYTF	TGCAGCGTTGCCCAAGCTAACTATGGCTACACCTTC
TRBV9	NA	NA	TRBJ2-6	CASSGQIRAAGANVLTF	TGTGCCAGCAGCGGTCAAATTCGGGCGGCTGGGGCCAACGTCCTGACTTTC
TRBV7-9	NA	NA	TRBJ2-7	CASSYSPHQVDF	TGTGCCAGCAGCTACTCTCCACATCAGGTGGACTTC
TRBV7-9	NA	NA	TRBJ1-6	CASSLGGGESTPLHF	TGTGCCAGCAGCTTAGGGGGAGGGGAATCCACACCCCTCCACTTT
TRBV25-1	NA	NA	TRBJ1-2	CASCGNTIYGYTF	TGTGCCAGCTGCGGGAACACTATATATGGCTACACCTTC
TRBV19	TRBD1	NA	TRBJ1-2	CASSIPLIQGTGYGYTF	TGTGCCAGTAGTATCCCTTTAATACAGGGGACGGGCTATGGCTACACCTTC
TRBV11-3	NA	NA	TRBJ1-1	CASSVTLNTEAFF	TGTGCCAGCAGCGTGACACTGAACACTGAAGCTTTCTTT
TRBV28	NA	NA	TRBJ2-6	CASSQGAGANVLTF	TGTGCCAGCAGTCAGGGTGCTGGGGCCAACGTCCTGACTTTC
TRBV7-7	NA	NA	TRBJ2-1	CASSLWGAGSGEQFF	TGTGCTAGCAGCTTATGGGGGGCTGGTTCTGGAGAGCAGTTCTTC
TRBV2	TRBD2	NA	TRBJ2-1	CATRRGLAGDEQFF	TGTGCAACCCGCCGGGGACTAGCGGGAGATGAGCAGTTCTTC
TRBV18	NA	NA	TRBJ1-3	CASSRAGGRTGNTIYF	TGTGCCAGCTCGCGCGCCGGGGGTAGAACTGGAAACACCATATATTTT
TRBV20-1	TRBD1	NA	TRBJ1-2	CSASDRGRGYGYTF	TGCAGTGCTAGTGACAGGGGGCGAGGCTATGGCTACACCTTC
TRBV7-2	TRBD1	once	TRBJ1-1	CASRLDRGTEAFF	TGTGCCAGCAGGTTAGACAGGGGTACTGAAGCTTTCTTT
TRBV9	NA	NA	TRBJ2-7	CASSVGQGTYEQYF	TGTGCCAGCAGCGTAGGGCAGGGAACCTACGAGCAGTACTTC
TRBV7-8	NA	NA	TRBJ1-1	CASSLVPPNTEAFF	TGTGCCAGCAGCTTAGTCCCTCCAAACACTGAAGCTTTCTTT
TRBV5-4	NA	NA	TRBJ2-6	CASSFYSGANVLTF	TGTGCCAGCAGCTTTTACTCTGGGGCCAACGTCCTGACTTTC
TRBV4-1	NA	NA	TRBJ2-7	CASSLRDGTYEQYF	TGCGCCAGCAGCCTACGGGACGGGACCTACGAGCAGTACTTC